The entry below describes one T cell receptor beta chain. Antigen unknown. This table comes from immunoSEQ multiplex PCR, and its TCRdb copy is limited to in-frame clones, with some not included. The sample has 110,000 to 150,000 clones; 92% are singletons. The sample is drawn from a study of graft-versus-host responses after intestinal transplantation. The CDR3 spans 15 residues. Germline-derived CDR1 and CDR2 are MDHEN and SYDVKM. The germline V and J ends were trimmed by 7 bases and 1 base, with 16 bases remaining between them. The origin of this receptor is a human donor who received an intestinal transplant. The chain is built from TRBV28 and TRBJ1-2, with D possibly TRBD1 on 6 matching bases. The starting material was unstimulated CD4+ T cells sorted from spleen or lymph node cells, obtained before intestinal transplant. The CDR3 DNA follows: TGTGCCAGCACCTCGAGTGACAGGCTTAACTATGGCTACACCTTC. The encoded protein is CASTSSDRLNYGYTF.